This T cell receptor beta chain was recovered during a study of neurological immune-mediated disorders. Germline CDR1 is MGHDK and CDR2 is SYGVNS. This CDR3 has 14 amino acids. The V gene lost 3 bases and the J gene lost 3 bases, with 9 bases spanning the gap. TCRdb redid the calling of the 5' RACE reads with MiXCR, one entry per CDR3 protein. The sample includes about 120,000 distinct CDR3 sequences, roughly 3.2% of them seen just once. Unsorted libraries were generated from 2 million PBMCs held at -80 degrees C. This clonotype was found many times. The TCR originated in a woman aged 25-40 years with multiple sclerosis. Sequencing used PBMCs. The chain employs TRBV25-1 and TRBJ2-1; the D gene could be TRBD1 or TRBD2 (5 bases each). The CDR3 DNA reads as TGTGCCAGCAGTGACCCGAGGGGCTACAATGAGCAGTTCTTC. Its protein product is CASSDPRGYNEQFF. Based on the CDR3 plus reference TRBV25-1 and TRBJ2-1, the full variable domain is EADIYQTPRYLVIGTGKKITLECSQTMGHDKMYWYQQDPGMELHLIHYSYGVNSTEKGDLSSESTVSRIRTEHFPLTLESARPSHTSQYLCASSDPRGYNEQFFGPGTRLTVL.